This T cell receptor (beta chain) was sequenced during a study of Ad26.COV2.S vaccination and SARS-CoV-2 variants. This clone was observed a few times. What it binds is not known. Findings of the study overall: Comparability of non-spike TCR breadth was observed across vaccine and placebo recipients.

This CDR3 has 15 amino acids. Germline values: CDR1 SGHDT, CDR2 YYEEEE. After removal of 0 bases from V and 4 bases from J, the junction contained 6 bases not matched to a gene. The sample's treatment: around 19 received Ad26.COV2.S at low or high dose, single or two shots; about 5 received placebo; per-sample allocation not given. Sampling was performed 63 days after the first vaccine or placebo injection. An adult aged 18-55 years in Boston served as the donor. Produced via immunoSEQ multiplex PCR; TCRdb's table is partial and in-frame only. Among roughly 400,000 clones listed, about 89% were seen once.

The sequences come from peripheral blood, collected in a trial of Ad26.COV2.S vaccine versus placebo. The V call is TRBV5-6, the J call TRBJ1-2, with 7 bases aligning to TRBD1. This receptor was taken from a person between 18 and 59 years old who received the Ad26.COV2.S COVID-19 vaccine or a placebo. DNA for the CDR3: TGTGCCAGCAGCTTGGTCCTGGGACAGCGCTATGGCTACACCTTC. It codes for CASSLVLGQRYGYTF. The complete variable domain, with remaining parts taken from reference TRBV5-6 and TRBJ1-2, reads DAGVTQSPTHLIKTRGQQVTLRCSPKSGHDTVSWYQQALGQGPQFIFQYYEEEERQRGNFPDRFSGHQFPNYSSELNVNALLLGDSALYLCASSLVLGQRYGYTFGSGTRLTVV.